Listed below are T cell receptor beta chains from one sample, sequenced in a study of tumor-infiltrating lymphocytes in primary liver carcinoma. TCRdb itself ran the multiplex PCR reads through MiXCR, one entry per CDR3 protein. Of roughly 78,000 distinct CDR3 sequences in the sample, 71% were seen once. The sequenced sample was liver tumor tissue from sampling region 4. These receptors came from a woman aged 55 to 70 with primary liver carcinoma and hepatitis B virus infection. Each CDR3 is given with its conserved first and last residue. Fields, in order: V gene, J gene, CDR3 protein.

v_call: TRBV29-1
j_call: TRBJ2-1
cdr3_aa: CNARQREGRVEQFF

v_call: TRBV11-2
j_call: TRBJ2-1
cdr3_aa: CASNLVGGPLGQFF

v_call: TRBV29-1
j_call: TRBJ1-1
cdr3_aa: CNVSRGTMGTEAFF

v_call: TRBV6-5
j_call: TRBJ1-1
cdr3_aa: CASRRDSSEASF

v_call: TRBV10-3
j_call: TRBJ2-1
cdr3_aa: CAISAGTGVGNEQFF

v_call: TRBV4-1
j_call: TRBJ1-5
cdr3_aa: CASSQIGGKSDQPQHF

v_call: TRBV29-1
j_call: TRBJ2-2
cdr3_aa: CSVVTSMNTGELFF

v_call: TRBV11-3
j_call: TRBJ2-7
cdr3_aa: CASSLEMGRGQYEQYF

v_call: TRBV7-8
j_call: TRBJ2-2
cdr3_aa: CASSWGRGLAGEKTGELFF

v_call: TRBV6-5
j_call: TRBJ1-6
cdr3_aa: CTSSYSGSVGSPLHF

v_call: TRBV18
j_call: TRBJ2-7
cdr3_aa: CASSPNPSDEQYF

v_call: TRBV28
j_call: TRBJ1-2
cdr3_aa: CASSILGTANYGCTF

v_call: TRBV12-3/TRBV12-4
j_call: TRBJ2-2
cdr3_aa: CASSLEMGGELF

v_call: TRBV6-2/TRBV6-3
j_call: TRBJ2-2
cdr3_aa: CVSSYSPGQGAGELFF

v_call: TRBV11-3
j_call: TRBJ1-1
cdr3_aa: CASSLRGLITGTDTEAFF

v_call: TRBV20-1
j_call: TRBJ2-5
cdr3_aa: CSARDRIQETQYF

v_call: TRBV6-6
j_call: TRBJ2-2
cdr3_aa: CASLGSSGLTGELFF

v_call: TRBV29-1
j_call: TRBJ2-3
cdr3_aa: CSAGDRILTDTQYF

v_call: TRBV10-2
j_call: TRBJ1-5
cdr3_aa: CSSNESSSDQPQHF

v_call: TRBV24-1
j_call: TRBJ2-1
cdr3_aa: CATSDLQPGSYNEQFF

v_call: TRBV9
j_call: TRBJ2-1
cdr3_aa: CASSVGLLGNEQFF

v_call: TRBV5-6
j_call: TRBJ2-7
cdr3_aa: CANSLKDSGSYEQYF

v_call: TRBV11-2
j_call: TRBJ1-2
cdr3_aa: CVSSLGGASGGGYTF

v_call: TRBV11-2
j_call: TRBJ2-2
cdr3_aa: CASTNVAGEPLF

v_call: TRBV6-6
j_call: TRBJ2-7
cdr3_aa: CTSSYSGRRSSYEQYF

v_call: TRBV29-1
j_call: TRBJ2-1
cdr3_aa: CSVTSGDTNEQLF

v_call: TRBV7-3
j_call: TRBJ2-1
cdr3_aa: CASSLTGTSHEQFF

v_call: TRBV11-3
j_call: TRBJ2-7
cdr3_aa: CTSSPVTGSNYEQYF

v_call: TRBV6-1
j_call: TRBJ1-2
cdr3_aa: CACSEAWGFNYGYTF

v_call: TRBV11-2
j_call: TRBJ2-7
cdr3_aa: CASSLDPWTGGGQYF

v_call: TRBV28
j_call: TRBJ1-1
cdr3_aa: CASSLGRGEPFF

v_call: TRBV5-6
j_call: TRBJ2-6
cdr3_aa: CVGQRVGGANVLTF

v_call: TRBV12-3/TRBV12-4
j_call: TRBJ2-3
cdr3_aa: CASSRADTQYF

v_call: TRBV19
j_call: TRBJ1-2
cdr3_aa: CASSILYGYTF

v_call: TRBV30
j_call: TRBJ2-3
cdr3_aa: CAWSRAGGTDTQYF

v_call: TRBV4-2
j_call: TRBJ1-3
cdr3_aa: CASSQDEGDTGSTIYF

v_call: TRBV11-2
j_call: TRBJ2-6
cdr3_aa: CASNLGDRPVSPGANALTF

v_call: TRBV11-2
j_call: TRBJ1-2
cdr3_aa: CTNSLDPSGKYDYTF

v_call: TRBV11-2
j_call: TRBJ2-7
cdr3_aa: CTTSFNRGTSYEQYF

v_call: TRBV6-1
j_call: TRBJ2-1
cdr3_aa: CTSRGLGHDSYNEQFF